The T cell receptor (beta chain) under discussion was sequenced for a study of blood T cell repertoires in COVID-19. Study in general: The United States, Italy and Spain provided the acute and convalescent COVID-19 samples.

Germline V CDR1 and CDR2: SGHNT, YYREEE (reference sequence). Unmatched junction bases numbered 15, after V lost 4 bases and J lost 9 bases. The CDR3 loop spans 18 amino acids. This clone rates as large. Authors' analysis steps: Estimation of nucleated cell counts relied on the amplification of reference gene primers. Sequencing was performed with immunoSEQ multiplex PCR; in TCRdb, only in-frame clones are kept and a portion is missing. From that table come the V and J calls and clone size; the DNA was used to work out D and trimming. The repertoire consists of 95,000 to 150,000 clones, with roughly 80% occurring once and the leading ten covering around a quarter.

The chain has TRBV5-4 and TRBJ2-1; 14 bases align to TRBD2. The sequencing sample was made of peripheral blood. This receptor was identified in a human donor in a cohort sampled during active COVID-19. The CDR3 DNA reads as TGTGCCAGCAGCCCGGGGACTAGCGGGGGTGCCTGGGCGGGTGAGCAGTTCTTC. This codes for CASSPGTSGGAWAGEQFF.